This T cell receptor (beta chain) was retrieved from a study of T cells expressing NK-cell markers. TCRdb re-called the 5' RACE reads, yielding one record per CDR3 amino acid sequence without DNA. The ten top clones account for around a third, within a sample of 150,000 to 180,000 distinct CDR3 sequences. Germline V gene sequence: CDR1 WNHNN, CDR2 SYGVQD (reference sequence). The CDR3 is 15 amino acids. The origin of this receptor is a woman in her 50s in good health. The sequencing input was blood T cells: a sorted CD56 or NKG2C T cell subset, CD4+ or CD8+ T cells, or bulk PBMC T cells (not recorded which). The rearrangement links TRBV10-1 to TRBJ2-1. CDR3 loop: CASSEGGSLYNEQFF.